A selection of T cell receptor beta chains follows, all from one sample in a study of shared clonotypes between healthy human individuals. Assay: immunoSEQ multiplex PCR; the TCRdb copy retains only in-frame clones and omits some. The sample has millions of clones, about 95% seen once; the top ten hold roughly 1%. The sample was naive CD8+ T cells sorted from blood. The receptors were gathered from a man younger than 35 in good health. Both conserved end residues are trimmed from each CDR3.

V gene	J gene	CDR3 protein
TRBV2	TRBJ2-7	ASSLGLGYEQY
TRBV4-2	TRBJ2-3	ASSPGLGTDTQY
TRBV5-4	TRBJ2-7	ASSIGLNYEQY
TRBV7-9	TRBJ2-7	ASSFLGQSYEQY
TRBV9	TRBJ1-2	ASSVASTGDNYGYT
TRBV27	TRBJ2-5	ASSPWGGIGETQY
TRBV13	TRBJ2-7	ASSGLAGGLGREQY
TRBV5-6	TRBJ2-7	ASSLGPSTYEQY
TRBV28	TRBJ2-7	ASSSSLAGGSLYEQY
TRBV11-2	TRBJ2-3	ASSLAPDLFPSTDTQY
TRBV6-1	TRBJ1-1	ASSGDRPEAF
TRBV5-4	TRBJ2-7	ASSFDAYEQY
TRBV6-1	TRBJ2-7	ASSAWDRSYEQY
TRBV5-1	TRBJ1-1	ASSLVTGLNTEAF
TRBV29-1	TRBJ2-2	SVDTKSATGELF
TRBV27	TRBJ1-6	ASSLSGNSPLH
TRBV4-1	TRBJ2-7	ASSHRQGGSYEQY
TRBV7-6	TRBJ2-1	ASSLPAGGLEAQF
TRBV30	TRBJ2-3	AWSRNPGQGDTQY
TRBV5-6	TRBJ2-7	ASSPGGNNIEQY
TRBV7-8	TRBJ2-5	ASSTSPGSGETQY
TRBV4-1	TRBJ2-7	ASSQANSHSLTYEQY
TRBV29-1	TRBJ2-7	SVRGLDSQTSYEQY
TRBV25-1	TRBJ1-1	ASLDRDLPEAF
TRBV10-3	TRBJ2-3	AISELSLAQDTQY
TRBV5-6	TRBJ1-4	ASSWGDEKLF
TRBV30	TRBJ1-4	AWSVPGGANEKLF
TRBV11-2	TRBJ2-1	ASSLDLTSGLGQF
TRBV9	TRBJ2-3	ASSPPDTQY
TRBV7-9	TRBJ1-5	ASSSTTALGQPQH
TRBV4-2	TRBJ1-4	ASSTRFGEKLF
TRBV28	TRBJ1-2	ASGPLGTGGYGYT
TRBV6-5	TRBJ1-1	ASSLDGWNTEAF
TRBV5-4	TRBJ2-7	ASSADGQGAYEQY
TRBV7-9	TRBJ2-1	ASSPWTSGNEQF
TRBV28	TRBJ1-5	ASSFPESQPQH
TRBV7-8	TRBJ2-7	ASRSDLTFYEQY
TRBV29-1	TRBJ2-1	SDMTGWRGGEQF
TRBV27	TRBJ1-3	ASSPQGSGNTIY
TRBV2	TRBJ2-7	ASTGTGTHEQY
TRBV9	TRBJ1-3	ASSARGFGNTIY
TRBV5-4	TRBJ2-5	ASSLSAGATETQY
TRBV10-3	TRBJ1-1	AISLQPPGELNTEAF
TRBV11-2	TRBJ2-1	ASSLVLGGSYNEQF
TRBV18	TRBJ1-6	ASSPSTESYNSPLH
TRBV27	TRBJ2-2	ASSPTGGLGGELF
TRBV9	TRBJ1-3	ASSVSGGAGNTIY
TRBV27	TRBJ2-7	ASSSPGRTYEQY
TRBV4-1	TRBJ1-2	ASSSPGQGVNYGYT
TRBV21-1	TRBJ1-2	ASPDRWGYT
TRBV4-3	TRBJ2-3	ASSQDRSTTDTQY
TRBV28	TRBJ2-6	ASSPGLAWSGANVLT
TRBV2	TRBJ1-3	ASNRAEAMAGNTIY